Listed below are T cell receptor beta chains from one sample, sequenced in a study of T cell responses to AZD1222 COVID-19 vaccine. Generated by immunoSEQ multiplex PCR, the TCRdb table keeps only in-frame clones and is missing some. Of around 110,000 clones listed, about 90% were seen once; the top ten hold roughly 8.7%. The source was peripheral blood, collected 28 days after the second AZD1222 dose. These TCRs come from an adult who received the AZD1222 COVID-19 vaccine. The CDR3 runs from the conserved cysteine through the conserved F or W. A D gene is named only where the DNA matches it firmly. Size values are once, few and many counts, or a class for expanded clones, and some rows have none.

once	.	TRBJ1-5	TRBV30	TGTGCCTGGAGTGCTTTGGGAGCGACTGGCCAGCCCCAGCATTTT	CAWSALGATGQPQHF
.	.	TRBJ1-4	TRBV7-9	TGTGCCAGCAGCTTAGGACGGACGGATGAAAAACTGTTTTTT	CASSLGRTDEKLFF
.	TRBD1	TRBJ1-2	TRBV4-1	TGCGCCAGCAGCCTCGGACAGGGTAGTTTCGAAGGCTACACCTTC	CASSLGQGSFEGYTF
.	.	TRBJ1-5	TRBV3-1/TRBV3-2	TGTGCCAGCAGCCAAGGTCCTCGAAGCAATCAGCCCCAGCATTTT	CASSQGPRSNQPQHF
.	.	TRBJ2-2	TRBV18	TGTGCCAGCTCACCACCGAGTCGCAGGCCCAACACCGGGGAGCTGTTTTTT	CASSPPSRRPNTGELFF
.	TRBD1	TRBJ1-2	TRBV28	TGTGCCAGCAAGATCGGGGACAGGGATGGCTACACCTTC	CASKIGDRDGYTF
.	TRBD1	TRBJ1-3	TRBV7-2	TGTGCCAGCAGCCCTGACAGGGGGAAAGGAAACACCATATATTTT	CASSPDRGKGNTIYF
few	TRBD2	TRBJ2-1	TRBV7-3	TGTGCCAGCAGCTTAGGGCACAAATTCGAACCGGGACTAGCGGGAGGGCACAATGAGCAGTTCTTC	CASSLGHKFEPGLAGGHNEQFF
.	.	TRBJ1-4	TRBV27	TGTGTCGAGGATTCGGATCCTAATGAAAAACTGTTTTTT	CVEDSDPNEKLFF
once	TRBD1	TRBJ1-4	TRBV6-6	TGTGCCAGCAGTTACGTAAGGGGGCGTAATGAAAAACTGTTTTTT	CASSYVRGRNEKLFF
.	.	TRBJ1-2	TRBV18	TGTGCCAGCCCAGGTCTGCAAGTGAGTCTCCACACCTTC	CASPGLQVSLHTF
.	.	TRBJ1-5	TRBV6-5	TGTGCCAGCAGAAGACCCACAACCGGGGGGCTGCCCCAGCATTTT	CASRRPTTGGLPQHF
few	.	TRBJ2-3	TRBV6-4	TGTGCCAGCAGTGAAGAGGGAGAGGCAGATACGCAGTATTTT	CASSEEGEADTQYF
.	.	TRBJ2-7	TRBV10-1	TGCGCCAGCAGTGAGAGTACAGCCTACGAGCAGTACTTC	CASSESTAYEQYF
.	TRBD1	TRBJ1-5	TRBV30	TGTGCCTGGGCACAGGGGTATAATCAGCCCCAGCATTTT	CAWAQGYNQPQHF
.	.	TRBJ2-2	TRBV6-5	TGTGCCAGCAGTTACTCTCGGGGAAAGGGGACCGGGGAGCTGTTTTTT	CASSYSRGKGTGELFF
.	TRBD1	TRBJ2-7	TRBV4-1	TGCGCCAGCAGCCCGGGACAGGGGGCCTACGAGCAGTACTTC	CASSPGQGAYEQYF
.	.	TRBJ2-2	TRBV9	TGTGCCAGCAGCGTAGATGTCACTGCGAACACCGGGGAGCTGTTTTTT	CASSVDVTANTGELFF
.	.	TRBJ2-2	TRBV5-6	TGTGCCAGCAGCTTAATAACGGGAGTAGCCGACGGGGAGCTGTTTTTT	CASSLITGVADGELFF
.	.	TRBJ2-2	TRBV5-5	TGTGCCAGCAGCTTGGGTCCCCCAGGGTGGGCGGGCCTCACCGGGGAGCTGTTTTTT	CASSLGPPGWAGLTGELFF
.	TRBD1	TRBJ1-5	TRBV5-6	TGTGCCAGCAGCTTGAGAAGGACAGGGGGTAGTAGCAATCAGCCCCAGCATTTT	CASSLRRTGGSSNQPQHF
.	TRBD1	TRBJ2-5	TRBV7-6	TGTGCCAGCAGCTTAGGGGCAGGGGACAGGGTCGGGGAGACCCAGTACTTC	CASSLGAGDRVGETQYF
.	.	TRBJ1-5	TRBV24-1	TGTGCCACAACCGCAGGGGCCAATCAGCCCCAGCATTTT	CATTAGANQPQHF
.	.	TRBJ1-2	TRBV24-1	TGTGCCACCAATGCGGACAGACCTAGCTATGGCTACACCTTC	CATNADRPSYGYTF
once	.	TRBJ1-4	TRBV9	TGTGCCAGCAGCGTCGCGGGGGAAAAACTGTTTTTT	CASSVAGEKLFF
once	.	TRBJ2-1	TRBV7-3	TGTGCCAGCAGCTTAAGGGCTTCACGCAATGAGCAGTTCTTC	CASSLRASRNEQFF
.	.	TRBJ2-7	TRBV5-8	TGTGCCAGCAGCGGAGGGTACGGGACTTCCTACGAGCAGTACTTC	CASSGGYGTSYEQYF
.	.	TRBJ2-7	TRBV12-3/TRBV12-4	TGTGCCAGCAGTTTACTGAAATACGAGCAGTACTTC	CASSLLKYEQYF
.	TRBD1	TRBJ2-7	TRBV4-1	TGCGCCAGCAGCCAAGTGTTGAGGGGGCAGGGGTCTTTCGAGCAGTACTTC	CASSQVLRGQGSFEQYF
.	.	TRBJ1-2	TRBV24-1	TGTGCCACCAGTGACCCACGGGGGGAAGGTAACTATGGCTACACCTTC	CATSDPRGEGNYGYTF
.	.	TRBJ2-7	TRBV3-1/TRBV3-2	TGTGCCAGCAGCCAACCCCCGAAGGTTAGCGGGCAGTACTTC	CASSQPPKVSGQYF
.	TRBD1	TRBJ1-5	TRBV7-9	TGTGCCAGCAGCTTAGTGGGGACAGGGGGCTATAGCAATCAGCCCCAGCATTTT	CASSLVGTGGYSNQPQHF
.	.	TRBJ1-6	TRBV7-9	TGTGCCAGCAGCTCCTCCGGGACACTCATTGGACCCCTCCACTTT	CASSSSGTLIGPLHF
.	.	TRBJ2-7	TRBV30	TGTGCCTGGGGCGGAGTACCACTCTACGAGCAGTACTTC	CAWGGVPLYEQYF
.	TRBD1	TRBJ1-1	TRBV15	TGTGCCACCAGCCCCCGGACAGGTATGAACACTGAAGCTTTCTTT	CATSPRTGMNTEAFF
.	TRBD1	TRBJ1-2	TRBV4-3	TGCGCCAGCAGCCAACAACAGGGGGCTCTTTCTAACTATGGCTACACCTTC	CASSQQQGALSNYGYTF
once	.	TRBJ1-3	TRBV27	TGTGCCAGCAGTTTAAATGGGGGATCTGGAAACACCATATATTTT	CASSLNGGSGNTIYF
once	TRBD2	TRBJ2-1	TRBV28	TGTGCCAGCCCCCCGGCGGGAGAAACCTACAATGAGCAGTTCTTC	CASPPAGETYNEQFF
once	.	TRBJ2-1	TRBV20-1	TGCAGTGCTAGTTTGGGGGCGGATTTGAATGAGCAGTTCTTC	CSASLGADLNEQFF
once	.	TRBJ2-2	TRBV18	TGTGCCAGCTCACCACCCGGGAGTTGGTCCGGGGAGCTGTTTTTT	CASSPPGSWSGELFF
.	.	TRBJ1-6	TRBV6-5	TGTGCCAGCAGCTCCCCCCGGGATTCACCCCTCCACTTT	CASSSPRDSPLHF
.	.	TRBJ1-3	TRBV19	TGTGCCAGTAGTATAGACTTACAAACCGTGGAGGTAAACACCATATATTTT	CASSIDLQTVEVNTIYF
.	.	TRBJ1-5	TRBV30	TGTGCCTGGAGTGTAGCGGGGACTCACCAGCCCCAGCATTTT	CAWSVAGTHQPQHF
.	TRBD1	TRBJ1-5	TRBV7-3	TGTGCCAGCAGCTTGAGACAGGGAGATCAGCCCCAGCATTTT	CASSLRQGDQPQHF
.	.	TRBJ2-7	TRBV4-2	TGTGCCAGCAGCCAAGATTCTATCCCAGGGATTGGGGGCGAGCAGTACTTC	CASSQDSIPGIGGEQYF
.	.	TRBJ1-5	TRBV6-5	TGTGCCAGCAGTTACTCTTCCGTCCAGAATCAGCCCCAGCATTTT	CASSYSSVQNQPQHF
once	.	TRBJ1-2	TRBV12-5	TGTGCTAGTGGTCCAGCTCATGGCTACACCTTC	CASGPAHGYTF
few	TRBD1	TRBJ1-2	TRBV19	TGTGCCAGTAGCAACCCCCGGGACAGGGGGCGCGGCTATGGCTACACCTTC	CASSNPRDRGRGYGYTF
.	.	TRBJ2-5	TRBV20-1	TGCAGTGCTAGTCTTCCAGGGCCTAGGGAGACCCAGTACTTC	CSASLPGPRETQYF
.	.	TRBJ1-2	TRBV10-3	TGTGCCATCAGTTGGGACCTAGCACGGGGCTACACCTTC	CAISWDLARGYTF